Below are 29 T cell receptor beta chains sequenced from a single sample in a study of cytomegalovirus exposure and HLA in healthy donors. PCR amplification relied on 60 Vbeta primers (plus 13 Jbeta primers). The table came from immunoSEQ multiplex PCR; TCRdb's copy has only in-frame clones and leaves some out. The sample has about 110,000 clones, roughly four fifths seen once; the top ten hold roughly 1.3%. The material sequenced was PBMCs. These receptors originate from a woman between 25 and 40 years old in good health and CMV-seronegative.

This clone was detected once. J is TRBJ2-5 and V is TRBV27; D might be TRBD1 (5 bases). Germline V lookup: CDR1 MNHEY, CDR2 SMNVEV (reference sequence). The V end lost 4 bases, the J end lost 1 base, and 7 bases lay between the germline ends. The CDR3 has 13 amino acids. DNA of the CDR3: TGTGCCAGCAGTTCCAGGGCCCAAGAGACCCAGTACTTC. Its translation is CASSSRAQETQYF.

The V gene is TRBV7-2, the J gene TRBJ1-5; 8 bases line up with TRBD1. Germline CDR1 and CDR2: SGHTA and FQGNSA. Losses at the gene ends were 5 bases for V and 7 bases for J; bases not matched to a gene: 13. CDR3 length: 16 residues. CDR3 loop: CASSPRTGMGVQPQHF. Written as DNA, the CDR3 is TGTGCCAGCAGCCCACGGACAGGGATGGGGGTGCAGCCCCAGCATTTT.

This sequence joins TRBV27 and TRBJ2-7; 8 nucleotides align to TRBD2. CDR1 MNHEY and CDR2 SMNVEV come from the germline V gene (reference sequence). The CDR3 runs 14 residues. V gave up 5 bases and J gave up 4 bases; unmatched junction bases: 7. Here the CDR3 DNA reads TGTGCCAGCAGTCCCTCCGGGAGGGCGTACGAGCAGTACTTC. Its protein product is CASSPSGRAYEQYF.

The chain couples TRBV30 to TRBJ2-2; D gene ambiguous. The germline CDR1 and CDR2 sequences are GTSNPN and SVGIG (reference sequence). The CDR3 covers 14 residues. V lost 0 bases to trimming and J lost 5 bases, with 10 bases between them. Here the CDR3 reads CAWSVHGPTGELFF. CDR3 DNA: TGTGCCTGGAGTGTACATGGCCCGACCGGGGAGCTGTTTTTT.

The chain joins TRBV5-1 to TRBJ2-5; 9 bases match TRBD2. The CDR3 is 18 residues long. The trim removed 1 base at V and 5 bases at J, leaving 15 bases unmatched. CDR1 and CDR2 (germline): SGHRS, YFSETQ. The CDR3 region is CASSLIGSGGPLMETQYF. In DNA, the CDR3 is TGCGCCAGCAGCTTGATCGGTAGCGGGGGCCCGTTAATGGAGACCCAGTACTTC.

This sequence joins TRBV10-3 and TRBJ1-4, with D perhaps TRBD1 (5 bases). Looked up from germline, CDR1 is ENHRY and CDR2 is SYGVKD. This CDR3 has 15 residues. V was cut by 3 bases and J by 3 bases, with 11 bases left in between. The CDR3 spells CAISETGPPNEKLFF. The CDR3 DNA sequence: TGTGCCATCAGTGAAACAGGCCCCCCTAATGAAAAACTGTTTTTT.

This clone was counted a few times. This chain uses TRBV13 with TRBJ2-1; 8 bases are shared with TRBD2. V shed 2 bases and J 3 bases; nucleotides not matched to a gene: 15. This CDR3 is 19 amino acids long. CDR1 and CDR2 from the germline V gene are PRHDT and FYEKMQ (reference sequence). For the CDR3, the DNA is TGTGCCAGCAGCTTATTGGGTTGGGGACTAGATTCAGGCTACAATGAGCAGTTCTTC. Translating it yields CASSLLGWGLDSGYNEQFF.

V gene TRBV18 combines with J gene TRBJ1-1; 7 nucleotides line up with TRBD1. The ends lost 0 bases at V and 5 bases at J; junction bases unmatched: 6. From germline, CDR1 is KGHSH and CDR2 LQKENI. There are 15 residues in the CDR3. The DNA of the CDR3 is TGTGCCAGCTCACCACCGTCCAGGGGGAGTACTGAAGCTTTCTTT. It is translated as CASSPPSRGSTEAFF.

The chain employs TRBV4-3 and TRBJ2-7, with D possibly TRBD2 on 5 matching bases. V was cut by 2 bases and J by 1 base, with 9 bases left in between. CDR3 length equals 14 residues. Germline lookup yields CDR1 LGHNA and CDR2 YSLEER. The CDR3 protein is CASSQIEGSYEQYF. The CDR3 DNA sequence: TGCGCCAGCAGCCAAATAGAGGGTTCCTACGAGCAGTACTTC.

CDR3 region: CASSPPTVAASTDTQYF. CDR3 nucleotides: TGTGCCAGCAGCCCTCCAACCGTAGCGGCTAGCACAGATACGCAGTATTTT. The V gene is TRBV11-1, the J gene TRBJ2-3, with D possibly TRBD2 on 6 matching bases. CDR1 and CDR2 (germline): SGHAT, FQDESV (reference sequence). V was pared by 5 bases and J by 0 bases, with 18 bases between. The CDR3 length is 17 residues.

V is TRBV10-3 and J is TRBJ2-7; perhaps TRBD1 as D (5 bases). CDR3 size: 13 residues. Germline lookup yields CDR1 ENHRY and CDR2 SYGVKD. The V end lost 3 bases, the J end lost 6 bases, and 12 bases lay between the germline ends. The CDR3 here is CAISEGVRGEQYF. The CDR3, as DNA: TGTGCCATCAGTGAAGGGGTAAGAGGCGAGCAGTACTTC.

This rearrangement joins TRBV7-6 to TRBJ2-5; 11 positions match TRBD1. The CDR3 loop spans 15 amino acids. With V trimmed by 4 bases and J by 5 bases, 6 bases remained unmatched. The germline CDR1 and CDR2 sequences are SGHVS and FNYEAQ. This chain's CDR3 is CASSSGTGGSETQYF. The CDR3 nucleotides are TGTGCCAGCAGCTCCGGGACAGGGGGGTCGGAGACCCAGTACTTC.

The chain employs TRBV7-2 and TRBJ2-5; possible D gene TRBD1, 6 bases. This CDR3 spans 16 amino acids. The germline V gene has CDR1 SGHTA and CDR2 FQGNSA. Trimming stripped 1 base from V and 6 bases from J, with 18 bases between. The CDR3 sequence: CASSLVRIGQGKTQYF. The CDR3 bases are TGTGCCAGCAGCTTAGTAAGAATAGGGCAGGGGAAGACCCAGTACTTC.

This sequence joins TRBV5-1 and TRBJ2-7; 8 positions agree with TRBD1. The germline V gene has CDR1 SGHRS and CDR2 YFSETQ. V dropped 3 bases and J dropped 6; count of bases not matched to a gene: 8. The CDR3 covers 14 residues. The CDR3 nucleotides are TGCGCCAGCAGCTCCCGGGACAGGCTGGGCGAGCAGTACTTC. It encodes CASSSRDRLGEQYF.

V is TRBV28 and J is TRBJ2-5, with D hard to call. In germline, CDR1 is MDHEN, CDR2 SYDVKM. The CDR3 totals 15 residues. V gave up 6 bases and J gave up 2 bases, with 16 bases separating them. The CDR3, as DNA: TGTGCCAGCAGGCCCCGTTTTACTACACAAGAGACCCAGTACTTC. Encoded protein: CASRPRFTTQETQYF.

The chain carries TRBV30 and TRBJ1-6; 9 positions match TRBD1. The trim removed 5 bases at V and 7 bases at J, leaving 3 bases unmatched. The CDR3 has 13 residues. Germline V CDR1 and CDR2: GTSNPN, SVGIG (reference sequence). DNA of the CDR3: TGTGCCTGGGAAGGACAGGGGAATTCACCCCTCCACTTT. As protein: CAWEGQGNSPLHF.

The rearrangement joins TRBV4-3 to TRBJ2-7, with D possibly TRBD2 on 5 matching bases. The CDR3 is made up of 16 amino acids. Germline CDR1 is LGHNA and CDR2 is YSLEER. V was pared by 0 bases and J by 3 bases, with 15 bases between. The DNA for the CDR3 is TGCGCCAGCAGCCAAGAATCTGGGAGATGGCTCTACGAGCAGTACTTC. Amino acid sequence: CASSQESGRWLYEQYF.

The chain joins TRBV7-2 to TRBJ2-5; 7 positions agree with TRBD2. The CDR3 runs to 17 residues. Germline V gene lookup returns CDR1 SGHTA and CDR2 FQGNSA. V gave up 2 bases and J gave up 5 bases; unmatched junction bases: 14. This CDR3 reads CASSLRSRGSASETQYF. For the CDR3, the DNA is TGTGCCAGCAGCTTACGATCGCGGGGGAGCGCCAGTGAGACCCAGTACTTC.

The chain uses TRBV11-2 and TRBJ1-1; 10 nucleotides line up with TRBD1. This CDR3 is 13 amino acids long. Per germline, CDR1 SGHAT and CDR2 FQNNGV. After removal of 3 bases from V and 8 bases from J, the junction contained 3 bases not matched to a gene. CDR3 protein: CASSFDRGLEAFF. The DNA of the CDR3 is TGTGCCAGCAGCTTCGACAGGGGGCTGGAAGCTTTCTTT.

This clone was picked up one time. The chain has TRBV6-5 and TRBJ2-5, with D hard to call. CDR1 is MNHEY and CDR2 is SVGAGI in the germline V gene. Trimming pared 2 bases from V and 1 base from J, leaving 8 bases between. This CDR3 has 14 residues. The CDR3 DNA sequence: TGTGCCAGCAGTTACCTATCGGGCCAAGAGACCCAGTACTTC. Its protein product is CASSYLSGQETQYF.

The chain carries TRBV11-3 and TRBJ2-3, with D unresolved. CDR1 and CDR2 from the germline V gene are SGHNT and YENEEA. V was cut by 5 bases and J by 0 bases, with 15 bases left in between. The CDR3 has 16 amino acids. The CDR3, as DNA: TGTGCCAGCAGCGCCAGAGGTTCTCCGAGCACAGATACGCAGTATTTT. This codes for CASSARGSPSTDTQYF. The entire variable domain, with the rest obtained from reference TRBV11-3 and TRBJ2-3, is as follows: EAGVVQSPRYKIIEKKQPVAFWCNPISGHNTLYWYLQNLGQGPELLIRYENEEAVDDSQLPKDRFSAERLKGVDSTLKIQPAELGDSAVYLCASSARGSPSTDTQYFGPGTRLTVL.

CDR3 nucleotides: TGTGCCACCAGCAGAGATCGACTTCAGATCTACGAGCAGTACTTC. Translation: CATSRDRLQIYEQYF. This rearrangement joins TRBV15 to TRBJ2-7; unclear D gene. CDR3 length equals 15 residues. The germline gives CDR1 LNHNV, CDR2 YYDKDF (reference sequence). The V and J ends lost 0 bases and 3 bases respectively, with 12 bases between them. The full variable domain, its missing parts supplied by reference TRBV15 and TRBJ2-7, is DAMVIQNPRYQVTQFGKPVTLSCSQTLNHNVMYWYQQKSSQAPKLLFHYYDKDFNNEADTPDNFQSRRPNTSFCFLDIRSPGLGDTAMYLCATSRDRLQIYEQYFGPGTRLTVT.

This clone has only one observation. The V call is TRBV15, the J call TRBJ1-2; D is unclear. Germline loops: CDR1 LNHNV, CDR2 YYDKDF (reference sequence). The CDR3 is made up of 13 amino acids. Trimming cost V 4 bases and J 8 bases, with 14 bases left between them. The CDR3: CATSKSPGEGYTF. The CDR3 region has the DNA TGTGCCACCAGCAAGTCTCCCGGGGAGGGCTACACCTTC.

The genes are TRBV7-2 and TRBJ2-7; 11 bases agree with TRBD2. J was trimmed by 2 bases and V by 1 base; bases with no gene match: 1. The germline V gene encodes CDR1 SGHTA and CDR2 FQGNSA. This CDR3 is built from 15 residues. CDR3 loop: CASSLGSGGAYEQYF. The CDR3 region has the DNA TGTGCCAGCAGCTTAGGTAGCGGGGGGGCCTACGAGCAGTACTTC.

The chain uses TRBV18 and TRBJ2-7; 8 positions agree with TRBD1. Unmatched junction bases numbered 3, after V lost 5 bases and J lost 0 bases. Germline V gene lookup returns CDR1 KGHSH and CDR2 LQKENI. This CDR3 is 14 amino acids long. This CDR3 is CASSGDRSSYEQYF. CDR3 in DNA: TGTGCCAGCTCAGGGGACAGGAGCTCCTACGAGCAGTACTTC.

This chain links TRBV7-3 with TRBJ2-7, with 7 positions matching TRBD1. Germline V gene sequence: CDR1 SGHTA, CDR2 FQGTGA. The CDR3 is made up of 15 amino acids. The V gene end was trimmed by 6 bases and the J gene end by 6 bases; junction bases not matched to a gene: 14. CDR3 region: CASSLTGSDLGEQYF. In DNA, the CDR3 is TGTGCCAGCAGTTTGACAGGGTCGGATCTAGGCGAGCAGTACTTC.

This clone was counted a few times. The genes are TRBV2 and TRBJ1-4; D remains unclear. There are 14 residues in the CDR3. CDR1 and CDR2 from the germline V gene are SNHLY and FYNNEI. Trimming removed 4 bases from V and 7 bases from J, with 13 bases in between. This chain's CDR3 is CASSGRERSEKLFF. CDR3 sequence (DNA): TGTGCCAGCAGTGGTAGGGAGAGGAGTGAAAAACTGTTTTTT.

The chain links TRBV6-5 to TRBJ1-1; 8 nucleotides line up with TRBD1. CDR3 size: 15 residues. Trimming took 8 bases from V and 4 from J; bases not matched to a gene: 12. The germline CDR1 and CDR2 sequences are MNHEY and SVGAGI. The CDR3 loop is CASYPAGGWTTEAFF. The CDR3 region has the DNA TGTGCCAGCTACCCTGCAGGGGGCTGGACCACTGAAGCTTTCTTT.

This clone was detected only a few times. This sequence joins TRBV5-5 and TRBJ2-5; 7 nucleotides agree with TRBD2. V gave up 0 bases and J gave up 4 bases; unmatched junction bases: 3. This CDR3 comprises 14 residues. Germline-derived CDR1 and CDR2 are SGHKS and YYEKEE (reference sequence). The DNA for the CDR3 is TGTGCCAGCAGCTTGGTCCTAGCGGTAGAGACCCAGTACTTC. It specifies CASSLVLAVETQYF.